A single sample is the source of the 18 T cell receptor beta chains below, sequenced in a study of human T cells and chemical hapten exposure. MiXCR was run by TCRdb on the RACE reads, yielding one entry per CDR3 protein. Of some 360,000 distinct CDR3 sequences listed, about 5.1% are singletons. Time point defined: pre-sensitization, week 0. As to treatment: therapeutic diphenylcyclopropenone sensitization with weekly scalp DPC. The sequenced sample was whole blood, obtained in connection with sensitization to the hapten diphenylcyclopropenone (DPC). The receptors stem from a woman in her fifties or sixties with alopecia areata. Some clones in this sample may be carry-over from other donors' samples.

A few counts support this clonotype. The CDR3 loop is CAISESRGSGGQETQYF. CDR3 coding DNA: TGTGCCATCAGTGAGTCACGGGGTAGCGGGGGACAAGAGACCCAGTACTTC. The chain has TRBV10-3 and TRBJ2-5, with TRBD2 identical over 9 bases. V lost 0 bases, J lost 2 bases, and 7 bases stayed unmatched. Per the germline V gene, CDR1 is ENHRY and CDR2 is SYGVKD. The CDR3 runs 17 residues.

This clonotype was picked up many times. This chain joins TRBV9 and TRBJ2-5; tentatively, D is TRBD1 or TRBD2 (5 bases each). V lost 2 bases and J lost 5, with 10 bases in between. Per germline, CDR1 SGDLS and CDR2 YYNGEE. CDR3 length: 13 amino acids. The CDR3 region is CASSVRDGETQYF. The CDR3 bases are TGTGCCAGCAGCGTCCGGGACGGGGAGACCCAGTACTTC.

This clonotype has at least ten counts. The rearrangement joins TRBV6-6 to TRBJ1-5, with 9 bases matching TRBD1. J gave up 3 bases and V 8 bases, and 5 bases lay outside the gene matches. In germline, CDR1 is MNHNY, CDR2 SVGAGI (reference sequence). The CDR3 consists of 14 residues. The CDR3 DNA sequence: TGTGCCAGCCTGGGGACAGGGAACAATCAGCCCCAGCATTTT. Translation: CASLGTGNNQPQHF.

The chain recombines TRBV12-5 with TRBJ1-5, with 10 bases that match TRBD1. The CDR3 runs to 15 residues. Germline V gives CDR1 LGHNT, CDR2 FRNRAP. V was pared by 2 bases and J by 10 bases, with 8 bases of the junction left unmatched. This CDR3 is CASGLMRQGAGPQHF. CDR3 coding DNA: TGTGCTAGTGGTTTGATGCGACAGGGGGCAGGACCCCAGCATTTT.

This clonotype was counted ten times or more. The chain combines TRBV6-2 or TRBV6-3 with TRBJ1-2; D gene ambiguous. The ends were cut back, 5 bases at V and 0 bases at J, with 10 bases in the middle. Looked up from germline, CDR1 is MNHEY and CDR2 is SVGEGT. The CDR3 spans 14 residues. The CDR3 sequence: CASSQVSPNYGYTF. The CDR3 DNA reads as TGTGCCAGCAGTCAAGTGTCACCTAACTATGGCTACACCTTC.

The CDR3 region is CASRGTGGNEQYF. CDR3 bases: TGTGCCAGCAGAGGAACAGGGGGGAACGAGCAGTACTTC. The chain is built from TRBV6-6 and TRBJ2-7, with 8 positions matching TRBD1. The CDR3 contains 13 residues. The trim removed 6 bases at V and 5 bases at J, leaving 6 bases unmatched. From germline, CDR1 is MNHNY and CDR2 SVGAGI (reference sequence).

This clonotype was recorded at least ten times. The chain carries TRBV28 and TRBJ1-2; 9 bases line up with TRBD1. Germline V gene sequence: CDR1 MDHEN, CDR2 SYDVKM. V gave up 6 bases and J gave up 7 bases; unmatched junction bases: 6. The CDR3 consists of 13 residues. CDR3 sequence: CASRAGTGSGYTF. CDR3 DNA: TGTGCCAGCAGGGCCGGGACAGGGTCTGGCTACACCTTC.

This clonotype was counted a few times. This CDR3 is CASRYQGEGSYEQYF. The CDR3 DNA sequence: TGTGCCAGCAGGTACCAGGGAGAGGGGTCCTACGAGCAGTACTTC. The genes are TRBV6-5 and TRBJ2-7, with D perhaps matching TRBD1 or TRBD2 (5 bases each). Germline values: CDR1 MNHEY, CDR2 SVGAGI. The CDR3 sequence is 15 residues long. Deletions cut 6 bases from V and 1 base from J, with 16 bases between.

The chain carries TRBV4-2 and TRBJ2-1, with TRBD2 identical over 7 bases. J gave up 15 bases and V 4 bases, and 18 bases lay outside the gene matches. Germline loops: CDR1 LGHNA, CDR2 YNFKEQ. The length of the CDR3 is 15 residues. The chain's CDR3 is CASSRGGEAVKRWFF. Here the CDR3 DNA reads TGTGCCAGCAGCCGGGGGGGTGAGGCGGTCAAAAGATGGTTCTTC.

The table lists this clonotype with a few counts. This chain uses TRBV6-1 with TRBJ1-2, with D unclear. Germline V gene lookup returns CDR1 MNHNS and CDR2 SASEGT. This CDR3 is 12 amino acids long. V shed 10 bases and J shed 1 base, with 10 bases lying between them. CDR3 sequence (DNA): TGTGCCACCGGACGGGGTAACTATGGCTACACCTTC. Translation gives CATGRGNYGYTF.

This clonotype was found many times. This chain connects TRBV11-2 to TRBJ2-5; 7 bases align to TRBD2. V lost 2 bases, J lost 5 bases, and 5 bases stayed unmatched. From germline, CDR1 is SGHAT and CDR2 FQNNGV. The CDR3 is 14 residues long. The CDR3 sequence is CASSLLSSGETQYF. CDR3 coding DNA: TGTGCCAGCAGCTTACTCAGTAGCGGGGAGACCCAGTACTTC.

This clonotype showed up many times. The J gene is TRBJ2-3, the V gene TRBV5-1, with D maybe TRBD2 (5 bases). V was cut by 5 bases and J by 3 bases, with 19 bases left in between. Germline CDR1 SGHRS, CDR2 YFSETQ. This CDR3 region has 16 residues. The CDR3 DNA follows: TGCGCCAGCAGAGTCGGGAACGAGGCCATTACAGATACGCAGTATTTT. Protein: CASRVGNEAITDTQYF. Filled out from reference TRBV5-1 and TRBJ2-3, the complete variable domain reads KAGVTQTPRYLIKTRGQQVTLSCSPISGHRSVSWYQQTPGQGLQFLFEYFSETQRNKGNFPGRFSGRQFSNSRSEMNVSTLELGDSALYLCASRVGNEAITDTQYFGPGTRLTVL.

Worth noting for this clonotype: This may arise from a read error, as a much more abundant clone is one base away. The rearrangement joins TRBV6-2 or TRBV6-3 to TRBJ1-1, with TRBD1 identical over 8 bases. This CDR3 region has 12 residues. Germline CDR1 is MNHEY and CDR2 is SVGEGT. The V segment lost 7 bases and the J segment 9 bases; nucleotides outside the gene matches: 7. The CDR3 sequence: CASTLDRGQAFF. In DNA form, the CDR3 reads TGTGCCAGCACTCTAGACAGGGGACAAGCTTTCTTT.

In its sample, this clonotype was seen many times. The chain links TRBV12-3 or TRBV12-4 to TRBJ2-7; 9 nucleotides match TRBD1. This CDR3 has 14 amino acids. J lost 4 bases, V lost 5 bases, and 6 bases had no gene match. CDR3 nucleotides: TGTGCCAGCAGTCCTACAGGGGGCGGGTACGAGCAGTACTTC. Translated, it gives CASSPTGGGYEQYF.

V is TRBV29-1 and J is TRBJ2-3, with a weak D call TRBD2 (6 bases). Per the germline V gene, CDR1 is SQVTM and CDR2 is ANQGSEA. The CDR3 consists of 18 residues. With 7 bases removed from V and 2 bases from J, the gap between germline ends came to 28 bases. The CDR3 region is CSGGVKIGGPGDTDTQYF. The CDR3 DNA sequence: TGCAGCGGGGGGGTTAAAATCGGAGGGCCTGGAGACACAGATACGCAGTATTTT.

This clonotype was seen at least ten times. The chain recombines TRBV10-3 with TRBJ1-4; a weak D match, TRBD1 (5 bases). The CDR3 is made up of 12 amino acids. Trimming cost V 7 bases and J 5 bases, with 8 bases left between them. From germline, CDR1 is ENHRY and CDR2 SYGVKD. CDR3 nucleotide sequence: TGTGCCATCAAAGGGGTAAATGAAAAACTGTTTTTT. The encoded protein is CAIKGVNEKLFF.

This clonotype turned up a few times. The chain combines TRBV12-3 or TRBV12-4 with TRBJ1-4, with D possibly matching TRBD1 (5 bases). V shed 1 base and J shed 4 bases, with 10 bases lying between them. The CDR3 extends over 15 amino acids. CDR3 coding DNA: TGTGCCAGCAGTTTAGGGAGCCAGGGTAATGAAAAACTGTTTTTT. It translates to CASSLGSQGNEKLFF.

The genes are TRBV7-9 and TRBJ1-1, with 9 bases matching TRBD1. The CDR3 extends over 13 amino acids. V lost 4 bases and J lost 6; bases outside the gene matches: 3. Per the germline V gene, CDR1 is SEHNR and CDR2 is FQNEAQ (reference sequence). CDR3 amino acids: CASSSWDRAEAFF. Written as DNA, the CDR3 is TGTGCCAGCAGCTCTTGGGACAGGGCTGAAGCTTTCTTT. The full variable domain, with the rest looked up from reference TRBV7-9 and TRBJ1-1, is DTGVSQNPRHKITKRGQNVTFRCDPISEHNRLYWYRQTLGQGPEFLTYFQNEAQLEKSRLLSDRFSAERPKGSFSTLEIQRTEQGDSAMYLCASSSWDRAEAFFGQGTRLTVV.